This T cell receptor beta chain was captured in a study of cytomegalovirus exposure and HLA in healthy donors (dated by TCRdb to about 2017). For context, the study as a whole: An earlier analysis of 587 of the donors reported about 290 Gb of sequence data and more than 90 million unique TCR beta sequences from about 179 million T cells. Roughly 300 gigabases of sequencing data and 75 million to 85 million unique TCR sequences made up an early release that covered several hundred HLA-typed donors. The genetic ancestry cluster associated with self-reported Caucasian donors included 70% to 85% of the roughly 390 genotyped donors. The study aimed to test whether signatures of past pathogen exposure could be identified by cataloging public T cell receptors. The study used immunosequencing to profile the T cell repertoires of 666 subjects and linked those repertoires to cytomegalovirus serostatus. In addition to the first cohort of about 650 subjects, a separate validation cohort of 120 different subjects was used. To predict cytomegalovirus infection status, the study combined high-throughput TCR immunosequencing, statistical association of individual TCRs with disease status, and machine learning. A later analysis re-examined previously published TCR beta repertoires from 600 to 700 donors and added high-resolution HLA genotyping to investigate patterns of TCR occurrence. The later analysis used no new phenotypic data to find candidate immune exposures, relying instead on TCR beta sequences and their occurrence across donors. In an earlier analysis of 587 of the donors, high-throughput TCR beta sequencing was used to judge whether each TCR beta V gene segment behaved as functional or pseudogenic. Donor age, sex, ethnicity and CMV serostatus were collected together with the repertoire data. A later genetic analysis took genome-wide SNP genotypes for about 65% of the roughly 670 donors and used that subset as a discovery cohort. All discovery cohort repertoires had been generated using a single sequencing platform. HLA typing included class I and class II loci at four-digit resolution. The number of donors typed differed by locus, with roughly 620-630 for A, B, C, DRB1 and DQB1, more than 500 for DQA1, over 600 for DPA1, and around 460 for DPB1. Several DR-DQ haplotypes were treated as single units for association and clustering because of strong linkage in the cohort. Among 350 to 400 genotyped donors of the cohort, an average of 235,054 unique TCR beta nucleotide sequences were sequenced per donor, about a sixth of them non-productive. Here is what the overall study found, with its caveats: In a later genetic analysis, a missense DCLRE1C variant was associated with V-gene and J-gene trimming of TCR beta chains, and the association was replicated in an independent cohort. Some IMGT-functional V segments, including TRBV6-2 and TRBV6-3, could not be told apart with the 87-base-pair reads, so those segments were excluded. Most CMV-associated TCR beta chains appeared to be HLA-restricted in a later analysis, and the HLA associations seemed to be driven largely by CMV exposure. Because some donors lacked HLA typing at each locus, the association tests relied only on the typed subset. The study gave a list of around 170 TCR beta chains associated with cytomegalovirus. In a later analysis, the rate of TCR association differed among HLA loci, with DRB1 alleles having the most associated TCRs and HLA-C alleles having the fewest. Cytomegalovirus status was reported to be diagnosed by the classifier with high specificity and sensitivity in both the original and validation cohorts. Across donors, most TCR sequences were observed very rarely, whereas some public TCRs were present in many individuals. In vitro tests confirmed that a few of the cytomegalovirus-associated TCR beta chains recognize cytomegalovirus antigens. CMV serostatus was the only immune exposure information available for the cohort. A cluster of highly shared sequence variants was judged likely to represent a technical artifact of the sequencing pipeline. A later analysis found that HLA-associated TCR beta chains were more clonally expanded and had lower generation probabilities than equally common non-associated chains. Broadly in line with IMGT annotations, most TCR beta V segments showed up in productive rearrangements about 87% or about 30% of the time in an earlier analysis of some 590 of the donors. Only TCR beta chains were sequenced in this cohort, and the absence of alpha or paired-chain data limited detectable features. Compared with the roughly 670-donor mean, donors in an Asian-associated ancestry cluster had fewer N-insertions in productive TCRs, according to a later genetic analysis. Presence/absence analyses assumed roughly uniform sequencing depth across donors, an assumption that may not hold. In a later analysis, several top co-occurrence clusters were reported to appear linked to parvovirus B19, influenza, CMV and Epstein-Barr virus. Correlated functional status among segregating V segments might reflect linkage disequilibrium, but an unknown experimental factor could not be ruled out. Roughly 17 rarely observed V segments, including chromosome 9 orphons, were excluded from the earlier analysis of a few hundred of the donors because counts were too low. The authors suggested that the approach could potentially be extended to other disease states and immunological phenotypes. Specific HLA alleles were associated with around 18,000 TCR beta sequences at a false discovery rate of 0.05 in a later analysis. When HLA alleles, especially DR and DQ, strongly co-occurred, TCR associations were difficult to assign to individual alleles. A further reported finding was that TCR beta sequences accurately predicted the HLA-A and HLA-B alleles for most subjects in the first cohort.

CDR1 and CDR2 are drawn from the germline V gene: SGHDT, YYEEEE. Trimmed from V: 2 bases; trimmed from J: 4 bases; junction bases lacking a gene match: 5. There are 14 amino acids in the CDR3, from cysteine to phenylalanine inclusive. The DNA shown is the 42-base CDR3, in frame from base 1. Library method: the immunoSEQ multiplex PCR assay. The multiplex PCR relied on a mix of 60 forward primers for TCR Vbeta segments and 13 reverse primers for TCR Jbeta segments. The CDR3 region of rearranged TCR beta genes was amplified from genomic DNA by a multiplex PCR assay. Amplified TCR beta libraries were sequenced as 87-base-pair reads on the Illumina HiSeq System. Under the source paper's analysis protocol: Across the roughly 700 repertoires, a later analysis counted approximately 75 million unique TCR beta chains, approximately 10 million of which were shared by at least two donors. Raw reads were error-corrected and collapsed into unique sequences with a nearest-neighbor algorithm that merged closely related sequences to remove PCR and sequencing errors. CDR3 sequences were aligned to IMGT reference sequences to assign V, D and J gene segments. For a sequence to be retained, a match of at least six nucleotides to both a V gene segment and a J gene segment was required. A rearrangement was called productive if the CDR3 had no stop codons and remained in frame with V and J, and every other rearrangement was called non-productive. CDR3 was defined according to IMGT convention as the region running from the second conserved V-encoded cysteine to the conserved J-encoded phenylalanine. The earlier analysis of about 640 of the donors excluded any sequence lacking an unambiguous match to a single V gene segment. An earlier analysis of a few hundred of the donors classified V segments as functional when productive rearrangements were above 56.7% and as segregating when the standard deviation between donors was above 5%. To diagnose cytomegalovirus status from the catalog of TCR beta chain sequences, a statistical classification framework was built. A later analysis assigned V and J genes by comparing TCR nucleotide sequences with IMGT/GENE-DB human TR gene sequences. Using the TCRdist pipeline, a later analysis assigned CDR3 sequences along with most-parsimonious VDJ recombination scenarios. In a later analysis, each TCR beta chain was defined by its CDR3 amino acid sequence together with its V-gene family, and reads lacking a unique V-gene family were excluded. As a way to deal with suspected cross-contamination and a sequencing artifact, a later analysis dropped nearly 600 nucleotide sequences that were highly shared and had low generation probability. In a later analysis, a clonal expansion index was calculated for each public chain from normalized within-repertoire ranks of inferred template counts. Generation probabilities in a later analysis came from a VDJ recombination model fitted to out-of-frame rearrangements, and those results were checked against IGoR. In a later analysis, TCR-TCR, TCR-HLA and TCR-CMV co-occurrence was scored with hypergeometric tests, and a repertoire-size bias correction was applied to TCR pairs. To estimate false discovery rates, a later analysis permuted the HLA or CMV assignments 20 times. In a later analysis, co-occurring TCRs were grouped with DBSCAN, and TCRdist sequence similarity was added when clustering was performed within HLA-allele-positive subsets. Repertoires with fewer than 30,000 or more than 120,000 public chains, plus five repertoires with anomalous nucleotide sharing, were excluded from co-occurrence clustering. Held by TCRdb, this immuneACCESS table contains in-frame sequences only and omits some clones. Under half of the omission traces to an unresolved V gene where checked; the cause of the rest is unknown. From that table come the V and J calls and clone size; the DNA was used to work out D and trimming. The sample table includes 180,000 or so clones. The ten largest clones represent about 0.79% of the sample.

Details on this clone: Its antigen remains undetermined.

The cohort comprised 710 or so healthy bone marrow donors. At the time of sampling, every cohort member was nominally healthy, though immune exposures that went unrecorded were likely present. The donor tested CMV seropositive, placing the donor among the 290 or so seropositive members of the cohort. Every donor gave a peripheral blood sample, and the peripheral blood mononuclear cells from that sample were used for TCR beta sequencing. Genomic DNA extraction from the blood cell samples was performed with the Qiagen DNeasy Blood Extraction Kit. The sequence was obtained from a woman aged 18-29 years in good health and CMV-seropositive. The chain employs TRBV5-6 and TRBJ2-7, with 8 middle bases fitting TRBD2. Sample: PBMCs. The nucleotides read TGTGCCAGCAGCTTAACGGGAGGGGTGTACGAGCAGTACTTC. The encoded protein is CASSLTGGVYEQYF.